The present T cell receptor beta chain was sequenced within a study of vaccination and CD4 T cells after COVID-19. Background on the study: Post-COVID draws came a median roughly 100 days after diagnosis (range 35 to 161).

About this clonotype: Its antigen is not known.

Once obtained from cultured CD4+ T cells, the DNA was sequenced using the Oncomine TCR Beta short-read assay. Via MiXCR, TCRdb re-called the PCR reads, giving one row per CDR3 protein. The table records around 13,000 distinct CDR3 sequences, roughly 30% of them present only once. The germline gives CDR1 SNHLY, CDR2 FYNNEI. The CDR3 runs 14 residues. Trimming removed 4 bases from V and 5 bases from J, with 14 bases in between. Noted treatment: approximately 9-day PBMC culture with coronavirus spike peptide pools or control peptides (ViraFEST assay). The sequence was collected from a human donor who had recovered from COVID-19. V usage is TRBV2 and J usage is TRBJ1-2; D possibly corresponds to TRBD1 (5 bases). The sequencing sample was made of CD4+ T cells from blood, cultured in vitro. CDR3 residues: CASSAKIGVYGYTF. CDR3 nucleotide sequence: TGTGCCAGCAGTGCCAAAATAGGGGTGTATGGCTACACCTTC. Complete variable domain (other parts from reference TRBV2 and TRBJ1-2): EPEVTQTPSHQVTQMGQEVILRCVPISNHLYFYWYRQILGQKVEFLVSFYNNEISEKSEIFDDQFSVERPDGSNFTLKIRSTKLEDSAMYFCASSAKIGVYGYTFGSGTRLTVV.